The next 17 T cell receptor beta chains were all read from a single sample in a study of T-cell reconstitution after alpha-beta-depleted transplantation in children. The TCRbeta library was prepared with unique molecular identifiers. Each CDR3 protein is one row after TCRdb ran MiXCR on the PCR reads. In the table there are about 480,000 distinct CDR3 sequences, under 15% of which are singletons. Here the sequenced sample was PBMCs from the stem cell graft donor, taken from the stem cell graft. The source is a human donor who donated a stem cell graft to a child with combined immunodeficiency.

This chain uses TRBV5-1 with TRBJ2-2; D remains unclear. The germline V and J ends were trimmed by 4 bases and 9 bases, with 10 bases remaining between them. The CDR3 contains 12 residues. Germline V gives CDR1 SGHRS, CDR2 YFSETQ. The CDR3 DNA is TGCGCCAGCAGCCACCCCAGCCGGGAGCTGTTTTTT. It translates to CASSHPSRELFF.

This chain links TRBV20-1 with TRBJ2-3; 10 bases map to TRBD2. The CDR3 extends over 14 amino acids. V shed 0 bases and J 6 bases; nucleotides not matched to a gene: 3. Per germline, CDR1 DFQATT and CDR2 SNEGSKA (reference sequence). The CDR3 nucleotides read TGCAGTGCTAGAGAGGCTAGCGGGAGTGATACGCAGTATTTT. Its translation: CSAREASGSDTQYF.

The chain has TRBV29-1 and TRBJ2-1; tentative D call: TRBD2 (6 bases). Germline V CDR1 and CDR2: SQVTM, ANQGSEA. Trimming shortened V by 4 bases and J by 4 bases, and 17 bases separated the two germline ends. CDR3 length: 15 residues. The CDR3 spells CSVVLRGGEYNEQFF. The CDR3 DNA follows: TGCAGCGTTGTGTTAAGGGGAGGTGAATACAATGAGCAGTTCTTC.

This clonotype was seen a handful of times. This chain uses TRBV3-1 with TRBJ2-4; 9 bases align to TRBD1. The CDR3 totals 12 residues. The germline CDR1 and CDR2 sequences are LGHDT and YNNKEL (reference sequence). J was trimmed by 7 bases and V by 7 bases; bases with no gene match: 2. The CDR3 sequence: CASNGQGNIQYF. As DNA, the CDR3 is TGTGCCAGCAATGGACAGGGGAACATTCAGTACTTC.

This clonotype was found many times. The chain employs TRBV28 and TRBJ1-1; 9 nucleotides align to TRBD1. V lost 4 bases to trimming and J lost 5 bases; unmatched junction nucleotides: 5. The length of the CDR3 is 14 residues. The germline V gene has CDR1 MDHEN and CDR2 SYDVKM. The CDR3 DNA follows: TGTGCCAGCAGTTGGGGACAGGGAAGGACTGAAGCTTTCTTT. This translates into CASSWGQGRTEAFF.

This clonotype occurred a few times. The chain has TRBV29-1 and TRBJ2-2, with D tentatively TRBD2 (6 bases). The CDR3 has 14 residues. Looked up from germline, CDR1 is SQVTM and CDR2 is ANQGSEA. The V gene lost 6 bases and the J gene lost 8 bases, with 19 bases spanning the gap. In nucleotides, the CDR3 is TGCAGCGTCGTTAGCGGCACCACGGGAGGGGAGCTGTTTTTT. The encoded protein is CSVVSGTTGGELFF.

This clonotype was observed a few times. The J gene is TRBJ1-6, the V gene TRBV20-1; D may be TRBD1 (6 bases). V shed 1 base and J shed 9 bases, with 10 bases lying between them. The germline CDR1 and CDR2 sequences are DFQATT and SNEGSKA (reference sequence). This CDR3 contains 13 residues. This chain's CDR3 is CSARGGLVSPLHF. Here the CDR3 DNA reads TGCAGTGCTAGAGGGGGGCTAGTTTCACCCCTCCACTTT.

In its sample, this clonotype was seen many times. The V call is TRBV18, the J call TRBJ2-7; D gene uncertain. The V and J ends lost 0 bases and 2 bases respectively, with 8 bases between them. Germline V gene data show CDR1 as KGHSH and CDR2 as LQKENI. The CDR3 has 14 amino acids. This CDR3 is CASSPPAPTYEQYF. CDR3 DNA sequence: TGTGCCAGCTCACCACCGGCTCCAACCTACGAGCAGTACTTC.

In this sample, this clonotype turned up many times. The rearrangement joins TRBV20-1 to TRBJ1-1, with unresolved D. Deletions cut 6 bases from V and 6 bases from J, with 14 bases between. Germline V gives CDR1 DFQATT, CDR2 SNEGSKA (reference sequence). The CDR3 runs to 12 residues. The CDR3 region has the DNA TGCAGTGCCCGGGAGGGTTCGGCTGAAGCTTTCTTT. As protein: CSAREGSAEAFF.

This clonotype has only a few counts. CDR3 nucleotides: TGCAGTGCTAGAGCGCCCGATCAGCCCCAGCATTTT. It codes for CSARAPDQPQHF. The chain links TRBV20-1 to TRBJ1-5; D ambiguous. V was cut by 1 base and J by 5 bases, with 6 bases left in between. The CDR3 runs to 12 residues. From germline, CDR1 is DFQATT and CDR2 SNEGSKA (reference sequence).

V gene TRBV12-5 combines with J gene TRBJ1-1; possible D gene TRBD1, 5 bases. The CDR3 runs 20 residues. The V and J ends lost 3 bases and 0 bases respectively, with 26 bases between them. Germline CDR1 reads LGHNT; CDR2 reads FRNRAP. The CDR3 loop is CASGFSAPKAGGDMNTEAFF. The CDR3 coding sequence is TGTGCTAGTGGTTTTTCTGCCCCCAAGGCCGGGGGAGACATGAACACTGAAGCTTTCTTT. The variable domain in full, completed from reference TRBV12-5 and TRBJ1-1, reads DARVTQTPRHKVTEMGQEVTMRCQPILGHNTVFWYRQTMMQGLELLAYFRNRAPLDDSGMPKDRFSAEMPDATLATLKIQPSEPRDSAVYFCASGFSAPKAGGDMNTEAFFGQGTRLTVV.

The chain joins TRBV5-6 to TRBJ2-2, with TRBD1 identical over 9 bases. There are 15 residues in the CDR3. CDR1 and CDR2 from the germline V gene are SGHDT and YYEEEE. V lost 5 bases, J lost 3 bases, and 5 bases stayed unmatched. The CDR3 is CASRIWDRDTGELFF. The CDR3 nucleotides read TGTGCCAGCAGAATTTGGGACAGGGACACCGGGGAGCTGTTTTTT.

This clonotype turned up a few times. The V gene is TRBV24-1, the J gene TRBJ2-4, with D tentatively TRBD1 (5 bases). There are 14 residues in the CDR3. V was shortened by 4 bases and J by 5 bases, with 11 bases between the two germline ends. CDR1 KGHDR and CDR2 SFDVKD come from the germline V gene. The CDR3 DNA reads as TGTGCCACCAGTGACCGCAGGGTCCAAAACATTCAGTACTTC. Encoded protein: CATSDRRVQNIQYF.

The rearrangement joins TRBV3-1 to TRBJ1-1; D uncertain. Germline CDR1 is LGHDT and CDR2 is YNNKEL (reference sequence). Deletions cut 1 base from V and 2 bases from J, with 8 bases between. CDR3 length: 14 amino acids. CDR3 sequence reads: CASSQGYSNTEAFF. CDR3 bases: TGTGCCAGCAGCCAAGGATACAGTAACACTGAAGCTTTCTTT.

The genes are TRBV12-3 or TRBV12-4 and TRBJ2-5; 9 bases match TRBD2. Losses at the gene ends were 6 bases for V and 5 bases for J; bases not matched to a gene: 10. The CDR3 extends over 15 amino acids. The CDR3 DNA reads TGTGCCAGCAGGGGAGGCGGGGGGGCCGGGGAGACCCAGTACTTC. Translated: CASRGGGGAGETQYF.

This clonotype was counted a few times. This chain links TRBV5-1 with TRBJ2-2; D is undetermined. CDR3 length: 15 amino acids. CDR1 and CDR2 (germline): SGHRS, YFSETQ. The V and J ends lost 0 bases and 1 base respectively, with 7 bases between them. The CDR3 region is CASSLEAENTGELFF. The CDR3 region has the DNA TGCGCCAGCAGCTTGGAGGCAGAGAACACCGGGGAGCTGTTTTTT.

In this sample, this clonotype turned up a few times. This chain links TRBV5-8 with TRBJ2-7, with D perhaps matching TRBD1 or TRBD2 (5 bases each). This CDR3 spans 15 amino acids. CDR1 is SGHTS, CDR2 YDEGEE, per germline. Trimming cost V 0 bases and J 3 bases, with 13 bases left between them. The CDR3 protein is CASSLVGTGFYEQYF. The CDR3 coding sequence is TGTGCCAGCAGCTTGGTTGGGACCGGGTTCTACGAGCAGTACTTC.